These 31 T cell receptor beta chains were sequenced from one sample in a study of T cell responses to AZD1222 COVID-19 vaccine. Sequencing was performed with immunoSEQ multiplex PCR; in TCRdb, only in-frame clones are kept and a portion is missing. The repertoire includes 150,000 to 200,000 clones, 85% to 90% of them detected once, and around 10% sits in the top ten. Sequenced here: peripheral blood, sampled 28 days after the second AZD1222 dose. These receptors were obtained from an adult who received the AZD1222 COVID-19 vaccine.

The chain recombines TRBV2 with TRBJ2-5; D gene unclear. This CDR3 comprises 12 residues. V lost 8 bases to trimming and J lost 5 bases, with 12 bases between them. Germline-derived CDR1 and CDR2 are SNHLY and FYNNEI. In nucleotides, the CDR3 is TGTGCCAGCGCACGAGAGGTGGAGACCCAGTACTTC. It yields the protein CASAREVETQYF. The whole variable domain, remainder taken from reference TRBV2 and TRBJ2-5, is EPEVTQTPSHQVTQMGQEVILRCVPISNHLYFYWYRQILGQKVEFLVSFYNNEISEKSEIFDDQFSVERPDGSNFTLKIRSTKLEDSAMYFCASAREVETQYFGPGTRLLVL.

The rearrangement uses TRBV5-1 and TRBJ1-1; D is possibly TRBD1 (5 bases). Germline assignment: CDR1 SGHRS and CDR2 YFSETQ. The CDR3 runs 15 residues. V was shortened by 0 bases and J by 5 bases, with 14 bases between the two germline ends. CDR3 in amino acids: CASSLVSGAQTEAFF. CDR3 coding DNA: TGCGCCAGCAGCTTGGTCAGCGGGGCCCAAACTGAAGCTTTCTTT.

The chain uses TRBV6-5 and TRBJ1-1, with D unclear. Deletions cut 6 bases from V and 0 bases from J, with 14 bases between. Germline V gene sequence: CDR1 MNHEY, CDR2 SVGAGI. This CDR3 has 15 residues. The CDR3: CASSPLRHMNTEAFF. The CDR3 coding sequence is TGTGCCAGCAGCCCGTTACGTCATATGAACACTGAAGCTTTCTTT.

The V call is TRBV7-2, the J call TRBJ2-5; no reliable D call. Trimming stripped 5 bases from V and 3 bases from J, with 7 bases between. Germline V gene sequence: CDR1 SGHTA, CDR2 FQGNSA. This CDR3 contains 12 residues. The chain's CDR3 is CASSHSEETQYF. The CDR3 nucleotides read TGTGCCAGCAGCCACAGCGAAGAGACCCAGTACTTC. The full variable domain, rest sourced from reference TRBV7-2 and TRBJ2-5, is GAGVSQSPSNKVTEKGKDVELRCDPISGHTALYWYRQSLGQGLEFLIYFQGNSAPDKSGLPSDRFSAERTGGSVSTLTIQRTQQEDSAVYLCASSHSEETQYFGPGTRLLVL.

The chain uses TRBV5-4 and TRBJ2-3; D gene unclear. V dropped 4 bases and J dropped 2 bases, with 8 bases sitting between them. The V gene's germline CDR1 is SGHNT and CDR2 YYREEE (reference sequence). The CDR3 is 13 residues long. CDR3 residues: CASSHPTTDTQYF. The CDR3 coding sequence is TGTGCCAGCAGCCACCCGACCACAGATACGCAGTATTTT.

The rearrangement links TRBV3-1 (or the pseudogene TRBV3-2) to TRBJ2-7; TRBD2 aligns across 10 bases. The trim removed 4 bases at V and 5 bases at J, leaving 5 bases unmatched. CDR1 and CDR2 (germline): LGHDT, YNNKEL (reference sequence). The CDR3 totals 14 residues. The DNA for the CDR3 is TGTGCCAGCAGCCCGGGACTAGCGAAGAACGAGCAGTACTTC. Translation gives CASSPGLAKNEQYF.

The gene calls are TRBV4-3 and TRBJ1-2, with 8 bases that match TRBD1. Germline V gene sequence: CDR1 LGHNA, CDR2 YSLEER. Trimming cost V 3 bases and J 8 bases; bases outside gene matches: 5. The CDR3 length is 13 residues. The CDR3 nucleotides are TGCGCCAGCAGCCACGAGACAGGGGAAGGCTACACCTTC. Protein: CASSHETGEGYTF.

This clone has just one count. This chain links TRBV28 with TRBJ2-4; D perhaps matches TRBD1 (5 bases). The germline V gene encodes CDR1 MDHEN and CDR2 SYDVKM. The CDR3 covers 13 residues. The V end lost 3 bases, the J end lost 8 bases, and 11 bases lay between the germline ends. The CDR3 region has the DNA TGTGCCAGCAGTTTTAGGGGAACGGACATTCAGTACTTC. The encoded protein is CASSFRGTDIQYF. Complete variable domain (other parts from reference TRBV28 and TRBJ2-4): DVKVTQSSRYLVKRTGEKVFLECVQDMDHENMFWYRQDPGLGLRLIYFSYDVKMKEKGDIPEGYSVSREKKERFSLILESASTNQTSMYLCASSFRGTDIQYFGAGTRLSVL.

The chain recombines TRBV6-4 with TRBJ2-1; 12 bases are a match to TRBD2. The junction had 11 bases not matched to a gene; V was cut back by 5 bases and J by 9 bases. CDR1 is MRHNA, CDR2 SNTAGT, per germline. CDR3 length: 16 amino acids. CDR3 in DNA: TGTGCCAGCAGTTCCCTCTCTAGCGGGGGGGCCGCTGAGCAGTTCTTC. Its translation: CASSSLSSGGAAEQFF.

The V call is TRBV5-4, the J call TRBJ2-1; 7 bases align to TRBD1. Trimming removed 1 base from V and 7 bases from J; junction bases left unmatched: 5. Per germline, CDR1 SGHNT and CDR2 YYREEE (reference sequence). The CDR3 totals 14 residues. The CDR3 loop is CASSLKNRGNEQFF. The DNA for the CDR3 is TGTGCCAGCAGCTTGAAAAACAGGGGTAATGAGCAGTTCTTC.

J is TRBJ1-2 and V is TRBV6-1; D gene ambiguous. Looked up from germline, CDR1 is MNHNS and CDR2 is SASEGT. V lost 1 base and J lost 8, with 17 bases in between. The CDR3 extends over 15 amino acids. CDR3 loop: CASSEGGGPFKGYTF. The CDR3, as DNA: TGTGCCAGCAGTGAAGGAGGTGGGCCCTTCAAGGGCTACACCTTC.

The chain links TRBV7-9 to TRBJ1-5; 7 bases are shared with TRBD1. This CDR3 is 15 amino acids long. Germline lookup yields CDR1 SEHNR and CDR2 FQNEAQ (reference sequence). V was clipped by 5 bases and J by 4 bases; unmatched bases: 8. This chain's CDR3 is CASSLGQRENQPQHF. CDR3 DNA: TGTGCCAGCAGCCTGGGACAGCGGGAAAATCAGCCCCAGCATTTT.

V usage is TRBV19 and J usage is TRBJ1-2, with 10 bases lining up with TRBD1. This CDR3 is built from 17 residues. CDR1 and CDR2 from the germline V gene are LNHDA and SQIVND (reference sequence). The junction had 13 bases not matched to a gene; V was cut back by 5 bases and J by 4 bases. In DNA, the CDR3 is TGTGCCAGTAGTCCCTCTAGGACAGGGGGAGCCTCCTATGGCTACACCTTC. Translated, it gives CASSPSRTGGASYGYTF.

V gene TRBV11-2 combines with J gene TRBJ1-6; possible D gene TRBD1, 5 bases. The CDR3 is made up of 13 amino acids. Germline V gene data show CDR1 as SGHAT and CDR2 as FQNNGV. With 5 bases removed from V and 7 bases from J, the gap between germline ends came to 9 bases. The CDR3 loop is CASSRDRNSPLHF. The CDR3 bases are TGTGCCAGCAGCCGCGACAGAAATTCACCCCTCCACTTT.

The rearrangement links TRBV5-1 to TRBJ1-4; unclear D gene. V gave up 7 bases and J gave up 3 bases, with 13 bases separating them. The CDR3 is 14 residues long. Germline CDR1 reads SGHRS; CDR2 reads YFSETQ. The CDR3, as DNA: TGCGCCAGCCGGTCGACCGATCCTAATGAAAAACTGTTTTTT. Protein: CASRSTDPNEKLFF.

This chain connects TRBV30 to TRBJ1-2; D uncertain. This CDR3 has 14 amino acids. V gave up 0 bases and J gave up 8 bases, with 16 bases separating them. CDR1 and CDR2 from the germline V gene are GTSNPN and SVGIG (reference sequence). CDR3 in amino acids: CAWSVGPGVLGYTF. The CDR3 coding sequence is TGTGCCTGGAGTGTCGGACCCGGAGTGTTAGGCTACACCTTC.

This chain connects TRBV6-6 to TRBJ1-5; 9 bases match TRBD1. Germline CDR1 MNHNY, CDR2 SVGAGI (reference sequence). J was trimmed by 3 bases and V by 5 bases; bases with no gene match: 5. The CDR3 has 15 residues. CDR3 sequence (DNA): TGTGCCAGCAGTCGGGGACAGGGAGACAATCAGCCCCAGCATTTT. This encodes CASSRGQGDNQPQHF.

CDR3: CASSYSGFPSNEQFF. CDR3 DNA sequence: TGTGCCAGCAGTTACTCGGGGTTCCCTTCCAATGAGCAGTTCTTC. This chain links TRBV6-5 with TRBJ2-1; unclear D gene. V was cut by 0 bases and J by 6 bases, with 12 bases left in between. The CDR3 is 15 amino acids. Germline V gives CDR1 MNHEY, CDR2 SVGAGI.

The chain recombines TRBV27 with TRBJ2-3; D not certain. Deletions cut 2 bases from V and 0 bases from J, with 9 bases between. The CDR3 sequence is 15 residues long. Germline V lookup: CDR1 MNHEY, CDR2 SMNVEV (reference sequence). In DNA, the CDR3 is TGTGCCAGCAGTTTAGGGCAGGCTAGCACAGATACGCAGTATTTT. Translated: CASSLGQASTDTQYF.

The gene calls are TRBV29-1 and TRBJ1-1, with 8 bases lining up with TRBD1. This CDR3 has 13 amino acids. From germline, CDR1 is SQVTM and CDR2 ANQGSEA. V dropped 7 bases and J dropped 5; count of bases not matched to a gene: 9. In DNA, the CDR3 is TGCAGCGCCGACAGGGGTCCTGGTACTGAAGCTTTCTTT. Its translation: CSADRGPGTEAFF.

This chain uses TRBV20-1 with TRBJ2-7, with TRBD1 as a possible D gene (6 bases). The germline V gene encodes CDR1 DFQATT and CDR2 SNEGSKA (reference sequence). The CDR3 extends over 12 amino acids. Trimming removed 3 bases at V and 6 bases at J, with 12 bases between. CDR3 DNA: TGCAGTGCTAGTGGGCAGGGGTTCGAGCAGTACTTC. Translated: CSASGQGFEQYF.

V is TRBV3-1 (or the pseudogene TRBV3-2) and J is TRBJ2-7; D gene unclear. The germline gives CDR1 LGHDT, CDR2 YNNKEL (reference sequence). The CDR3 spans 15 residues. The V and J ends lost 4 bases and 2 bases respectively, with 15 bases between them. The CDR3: CASSPDITRTYEQYF. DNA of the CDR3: TGTGCCAGCAGCCCCGACATTACACGGACCTACGAGCAGTACTTC.

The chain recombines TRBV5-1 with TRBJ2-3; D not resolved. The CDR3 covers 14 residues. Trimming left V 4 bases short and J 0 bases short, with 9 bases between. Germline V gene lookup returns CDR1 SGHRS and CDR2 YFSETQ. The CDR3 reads CASSVQVSTDTQYF. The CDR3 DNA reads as TGCGCCAGCAGCGTACAAGTTAGCACAGATACGCAGTATTTT.

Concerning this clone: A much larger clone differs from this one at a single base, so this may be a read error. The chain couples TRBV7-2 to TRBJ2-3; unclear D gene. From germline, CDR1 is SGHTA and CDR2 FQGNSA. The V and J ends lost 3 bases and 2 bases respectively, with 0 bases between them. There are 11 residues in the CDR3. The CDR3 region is CASSFTDTQYF. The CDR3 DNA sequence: TGTGCCAGCAGCTTCACAGATACGCAGTATTTT.

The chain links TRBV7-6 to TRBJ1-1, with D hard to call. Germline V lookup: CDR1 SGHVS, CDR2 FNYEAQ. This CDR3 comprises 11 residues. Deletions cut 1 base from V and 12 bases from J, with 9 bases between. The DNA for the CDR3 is TGTGCCAGCAGCTTAGATCCGGGGTCTTTCTTT. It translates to CASSLDPGSFF.

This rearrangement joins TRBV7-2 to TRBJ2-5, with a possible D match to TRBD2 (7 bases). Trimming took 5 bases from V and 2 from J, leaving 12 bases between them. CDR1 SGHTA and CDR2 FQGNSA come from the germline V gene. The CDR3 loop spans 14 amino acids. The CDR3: CASSVGGGQETQYF. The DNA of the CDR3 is TGTGCCAGCAGCGTAGGGGGGGGACAAGAGACCCAGTACTTC.

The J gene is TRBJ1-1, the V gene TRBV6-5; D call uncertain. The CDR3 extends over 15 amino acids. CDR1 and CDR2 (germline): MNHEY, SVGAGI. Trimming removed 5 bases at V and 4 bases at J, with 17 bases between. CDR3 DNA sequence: TGTGCCAGCAGTAAACAAGGGTCCGTCCTCACTGAAGCTTTCTTT. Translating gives CASSKQGSVLTEAFF.

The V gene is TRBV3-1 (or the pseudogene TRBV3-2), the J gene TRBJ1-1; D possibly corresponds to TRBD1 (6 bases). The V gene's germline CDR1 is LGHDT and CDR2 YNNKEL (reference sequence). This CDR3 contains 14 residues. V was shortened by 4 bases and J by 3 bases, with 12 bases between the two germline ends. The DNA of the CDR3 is TGTGCCAGCAGCCTACAGGGAATGGACACTGAAGCTTTCTTT. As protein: CASSLQGMDTEAFF.

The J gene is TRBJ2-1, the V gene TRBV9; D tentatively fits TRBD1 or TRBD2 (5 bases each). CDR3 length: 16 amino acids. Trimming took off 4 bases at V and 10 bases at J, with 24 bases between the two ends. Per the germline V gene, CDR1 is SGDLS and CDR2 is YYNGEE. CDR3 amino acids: CASSPETTILKGEQFF. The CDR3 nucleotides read TGTGCCAGCAGCCCGGAGACGACTATCCTTAAGGGGGAGCAGTTCTTC. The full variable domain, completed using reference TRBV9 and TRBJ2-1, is DSGVTQTPKHLITATGQRVTLRCSPRSGDLSVYWYQQSLDQGLQFLIQYYNGEERAKGNILERFSAQQFPDLHSELNLSSLELGDSALYFCASSPETTILKGEQFFGPGTRLTVL.

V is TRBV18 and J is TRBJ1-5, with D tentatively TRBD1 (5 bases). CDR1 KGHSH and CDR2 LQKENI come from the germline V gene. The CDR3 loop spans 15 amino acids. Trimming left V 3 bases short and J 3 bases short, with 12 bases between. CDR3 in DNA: TGTGCCAGCTCACCCGTAGGGGCTGACAATCAGCCCCAGCATTTT. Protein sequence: CASSPVGADNQPQHF.

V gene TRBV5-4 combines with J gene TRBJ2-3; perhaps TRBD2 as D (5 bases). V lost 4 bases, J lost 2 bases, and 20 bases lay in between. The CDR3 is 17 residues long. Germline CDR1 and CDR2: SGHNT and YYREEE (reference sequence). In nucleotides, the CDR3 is TGTGCCAGCAGCCCCGAGGGCCTAAAGTTTCCCACAGATACGCAGTATTTT. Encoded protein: CASSPEGLKFPTDTQYF.